What follows describes a single T cell receptor (beta chain). The antigen it binds to is not known. No per-base quality is available; no much larger clone lies one base away. The cohort consisted of 670 or so healthy bone marrow donors. At the time of sampling, all cohort members were nominally healthy, though unrecorded immune exposures were likely present. The donor tested CMV seronegative and was one of the 352 seronegative cohort members. Every donor gave a peripheral blood sample, and the peripheral blood mononuclear cells from that sample were used for TCR beta sequencing. Genomic DNA was extracted from the blood cell samples with the Qiagen DNeasy Blood Extraction Kit. The library relied on the immunoSEQ multiplex PCR assay. The multiplex PCR relied on a mix of 60 forward primers for TCR Vbeta segments and 13 reverse primers for TCR Jbeta segments. The CDR3 region of rearranged TCR beta genes was amplified from genomic DNA with a multiplex PCR assay. On the Illumina HiSeq System, the amplified TCR beta libraries were sequenced as 87-base-pair reads. The authors' pipeline ran thus. A later analysis counted about 80 million unique TCR beta chains across the 600 to 850 repertoires, and roughly 11 million of these chains were shared by at least two donors. Raw reads were error-corrected and collapsed into unique sequences with a nearest-neighbor algorithm that merged closely related sequences to remove PCR and sequencing errors. CDR3 sequences were aligned to IMGT reference sequences to assign V, D and J gene segments. Each retained sequence needed at least a six-nucleotide match to both a V gene segment and a J gene segment. Rearrangements were called productive when the CDR3 lacked stop codons and stayed in frame with V and J; all others were non-productive. Following IMGT convention, CDR3 was defined as the stretch from the second conserved V-encoded cysteine to the conserved J-encoded phenylalanine. The earlier analysis of about 530 of the donors excluded any sequence lacking an unambiguous match to a single V gene segment. In an earlier analysis of a few hundred of the donors, a V segment was called functional when productive rearrangements were above 56.7%, and segregating when the standard deviation between donors exceeded 5%. A statistical classification framework was built to diagnose cytomegalovirus status from the catalog of TCR beta chain sequences. In a later analysis, TCR nucleotide sequences were compared against IMGT/GENE-DB human TR gene sequences so that V and J genes could be assigned. The TCRdist pipeline was used in a later analysis to assign CDR3 sequences and most-parsimonious VDJ recombination scenarios. In a later analysis, every TCR beta chain was defined by the combination of its CDR3 amino acid sequence and its V-gene family, and reads without a unique V-gene family were dropped. As a way to deal with suspected cross-contamination and a sequencing artifact, a later analysis dropped 592 nucleotide sequences that were highly shared and had low generation probability. In a later analysis, a clonal expansion index for each public chain was calculated from normalized within-repertoire ranks of inferred template counts. In a later analysis, generation probabilities were computed using a VDJ recombination model fitted to out-of-frame rearrangements, and the results were checked against IGoR. Hypergeometric tests were used in a later analysis to score TCR-TCR, TCR-HLA and TCR-CMV co-occurrence, with a repertoire-size bias correction applied to the TCR pairs. In a later analysis, false discovery rates were estimated by permuting HLA or CMV assignments 20 times. In a later analysis, co-occurring TCRs were grouped using DBSCAN, and TCRdist sequence similarity was added for clustering within HLA-allele-positive subsets. Co-occurrence clustering excluded repertoires with fewer than 30,000 or more than 120,000 public chains, plus five with anomalous nucleotide sharing. TCRdb's version of the immuneACCESS table is confined to in-frame rearrangements and falls short of the full clone set. An unresolved V gene accounts for under half of the shortfall where checked; the remainder is of unknown origin. V, J and clone size derive from that table, while D and trimming were established from the DNA sequence. Present in this sample are 130,000 to 150,000 clones, about 80% of which were seen just once. Of the sample, 5.1% falls within the top ten clones.

These data originate in a study of cytomegalovirus exposure and HLA in healthy donors (dated by TCRdb to about 2017). A note on the overall study: In an earlier analysis of roughly 590 of the donors, 276 Gb of sequence data and just under 120 million unique TCR beta sequences from about 190 million T cells were reported. Every repertoire in the discovery cohort had been generated on one and the same sequencing platform. Besides the first cohort of around 700 subjects, a separate validation cohort made up of 90 to 150 different subjects was used. Around 320 gigabases of sequencing data and 70 million to 85 million unique TCR sequences were included in an early release covering about 600 HLA-typed donors. Donor age, sex, ethnicity and CMV serostatus were collected together with the repertoire data. An earlier analysis of around 580 of the donors used high-throughput TCR beta sequencing to judge whether each TCR beta V gene segment behaved as functional or pseudogenic. The study aimed to test whether cataloging public T cell receptors could reveal signatures of past pathogen exposure. Rather than drawing on any new phenotypic data, the later analysis identified candidate immune exposures from TCR beta sequences and the way those sequences occurred across donors. HLA typing covered class I and class II loci at four-digit resolution. The number of donors typed differed by locus, with roughly 629-640 for A, B, C, DRB1 and DQB1, about 500 for DQA1, approximately 580 for DPA1, and approximately 470 for DPB1. On average, about 200,000 unique TCR beta nucleotide sequences were sequenced per donor among 398 genotyped donors of the cohort, with around 19% of those sequences being non-productive. The study combined high-throughput TCR immunosequencing, statistical association of individual TCRs with disease status, and machine learning to predict cytomegalovirus infection status. A later genetic analysis took genome-wide SNP genotypes for 398 of the 666 donors and used that subset as a discovery cohort. To study patterns of TCR occurrence, a later analysis re-analyzed previously published TCR beta repertoires from 600 to 750 donors and added high-resolution HLA genotyping. The genetic ancestry cluster associated with self-reported Caucasian donors included over 65% of the approximately 430 genotyped donors. About five DR-DQ haplotypes were handled as single units for association and clustering because linkage in the cohort was strong. The study profiled the T cell repertoires of hundreds of subjects by immunosequencing and related them to cytomegalovirus serostatus. Broader findings and caveats from the paper: The authors suggested that the approach could potentially be extended to other disease states and immunological phenotypes. The only immune exposure information available for the cohort was CMV serostatus. When HLA alleles, especially DR and DQ, strongly co-occurred, attributing TCR associations to individual alleles was difficult. At a false discovery rate of 0.05, a later analysis linked under 20,000 TCR beta sequences to specific HLA alleles. A further reported finding was that TCR beta sequences accurately predicted the HLA-A and HLA-B alleles for most subjects in the first cohort. Because counts were too low, about 18 rarely observed V segments, including chromosome 9 orphons, were left out of the earlier analysis of approximately 500 of the donors. The 87-base-pair reads could not distinguish some IMGT-functional V segments, including TRBV6-2 and TRBV6-3, so those segments were excluded. Most TCR sequences were seen in very few donors, while some public TCRs were found in many individuals. In a later analysis, several top co-occurrence clusters were reported to appear linked to parvovirus B19, influenza, CMV and Epstein-Barr virus. HLA typing was unavailable for some donors at each locus, so association tests used only the typed subset. Broadly in line with IMGT annotations, most TCR beta V segments showed up in productive rearrangements about 90% or about 30% of the time in an earlier analysis of around 600 of the donors. In a later analysis, HLA-associated TCR beta chains were found to be more clonally expanded and to have lower generation probabilities than equally common non-associated chains. Linkage disequilibrium might explain the correlated functional status among segregating V segments, but an unknown experimental factor could not be excluded. In the study, around 150 TCR beta chains were listed as associated with cytomegalovirus. An association between a missense DCLRE1C variant and V-gene and J-gene trimming of TCR beta chains was found in a later genetic analysis and replicated in an independent cohort. According to a later analysis, most CMV-associated TCR beta chains appeared to be HLA-restricted, and the HLA associations seemed to be driven largely by CMV exposure. In both the original and validation cohorts, the classifier was reported to diagnose cytomegalovirus status with high specificity and sensitivity. A cluster of highly shared sequence variants was judged likely to represent a technical artifact of the sequencing pipeline. This cohort had only TCR beta chains sequenced, and the lack of alpha or paired-chain data limited which features could be detected. In vitro tests confirmed that three of the cytomegalovirus-associated TCR beta chains recognize cytomegalovirus antigens. A later analysis found that TCR association rates varied across HLA loci, with DRB1 alleles showing the most associated TCRs and HLA-C alleles the fewest. Compared with the 666-donor mean, donors in an Asian-associated ancestry cluster had fewer N-insertions in productive TCRs, according to a later genetic analysis. Presence/absence analyses assumed roughly uniform sequencing depth across donors, an assumption that may not hold.

CDR1 SGHTA and CDR2 FQGNSA were looked up in the germline V gene. Between the V and J ends, shortened by 5 bases and 3 bases respectively, the junction contains 16 bases. The CDR3 measures 15 amino acids from cysteine to phenylalanine. The CDR3 DNA has 45 bases and is translated from base 1. This receptor was taken from a male donor in good health and CMV-seronegative. The chain is made from TRBV7-2 and TRBJ1-1, with the D segment identity uncertain. What was sequenced was PBMCs. The CDR3: CASSRTPSQYTEAFF. The DNA sequence reads TGTGCCAGCAGCCGCACCCCTTCACAGTACACTGAAGCTTTCTTT.